This T cell receptor (beta chain) was recorded in a study of T cells in Graves' hyperthyroidism and ophthalmopathy. V lost 1 base to trimming and J lost 0 bases, with 7 bases between them. Per germline, CDR1 MNHNS and CDR2 SASEGT. The CDR3 spans 14 residues. Researchers amplified the TCR beta CDR3 regions from RNA transcripts. TCR CDR3 underwent first-round RT-PCR with the HTBI primer set. MiXCR was run by TCRdb on the multiplex PCR reads, yielding one entry per CDR3 protein. The data contain about 400,000 distinct CDR3 sequences, over 13% of them singletons. Patients with uncontrolled infections, other autoimmune diseases, pregnancy or lactation were excluded. Findings of the study overall: Onset of ophthalmopathy came a median 6.5 months after the model predicted it.

Comment on this clonotype: The antigen is undetermined.

What was sequenced was blood. The chain couples TRBV6-1 to TRBJ2-7; no definite D call. The source of this sequence is a man in his fifties with Graves' ophthalmopathy. The CDR3 is CASSEGQSSYEQYF. DNA of the CDR3: TGTGCCAGCAGTGAAGGACAAAGCTCCTACGAGCAGTACTTC.